This T cell receptor beta chain was captured in a study of cytomegalovirus exposure and HLA in healthy donors (dated by TCRdb to about 2017). About the investigation overall: An earlier analysis of several hundred of the donors reported 276 Gb of sequence data and 117 million unique TCR beta sequences obtained from about 179 million T cells. An early release covering 550 to 700 HLA-typed donors comprised about 290 gigabases of sequencing data and around 80 million unique TCR sequences. The genetic ancestry cluster associated with self-reported Caucasian donors included 65% to 90% of the roughly 410 genotyped donors. The study aimed to test whether signatures of past pathogen exposure could be identified by cataloging public T cell receptors. Using immunosequencing, the study profiled T cell repertoires from 640 or so subjects and related those repertoires to cytomegalovirus serostatus. Besides the first cohort of roughly 660 subjects, a separate validation cohort made up of some 110 different subjects was used. To predict cytomegalovirus infection status, the study combined high-throughput TCR immunosequencing, statistical association of individual TCRs with disease status, and machine learning. A later analysis re-examined previously published TCR beta repertoires from more than 600 donors and added high-resolution HLA genotyping to investigate patterns of TCR occurrence. Rather than drawing on any new phenotypic data, the later analysis identified candidate immune exposures from TCR beta sequences and the way those sequences occurred across donors. In an earlier analysis of roughly 600 of the donors, high-throughput TCR beta sequencing was used to judge whether each TCR beta V gene segment behaved as functional or pseudogenic. Donor age, sex, ethnicity and CMV serostatus were compiled alongside the repertoire data. A later genetic analysis used genome-wide SNP genotypes for about 55% of the 666 donors, treating that subset as a discovery cohort. Every discovery cohort repertoire had been produced on one sequencing platform. HLA typing covered class I and class II loci at four-digit resolution. The number of donors typed differed by locus, with roughly 620-630 for A, B, C, DRB1 and DQB1, around 520 for DQA1, under 610 for DPA1, and roughly 450 for DPB1. A few DR-DQ haplotypes were treated as single units for association and clustering because of strong linkage in the cohort. Among a few hundred genotyped donors of the cohort, an average of about 240,000 unique TCR beta nucleotide sequences were sequenced per donor, roughly 20% of them non-productive.

In total, roughly 710 healthy bone marrow donors made up the cohort. At the time of sampling, every cohort member was nominally healthy, though immune exposures that went unrecorded were likely present. The donor was CMV seronegative and was included in the group of under 450 seronegative cohort members. Every donor gave a peripheral blood sample, and the peripheral blood mononuclear cells from that sample were used for TCR beta sequencing. The Qiagen DNeasy Blood Extraction Kit was used to extract genomic DNA from the blood cell samples. This clone was counted a single time. Its antigen remains undetermined. No much larger clone is present one base from it, and per-base qualities are unavailable. What the work shows at the level of the full study, not this receptor alone: Because some donors lacked HLA typing at each locus, the association tests relied only on the typed subset. At a false discovery rate of 0.05, a later analysis linked some 18,000 TCR beta sequences to specific HLA alleles. A further reported finding was that TCR beta sequences accurately predicted the HLA-A and HLA-B alleles for most subjects in the first cohort. In the study, around 160 TCR beta chains were listed as associated with cytomegalovirus. V-gene and J-gene trimming of TCR beta chains was associated with a missense DCLRE1C variant in a later genetic analysis, and the association was replicated in an independent cohort. A group of highly shared sequence variants was considered likely to be a technical artifact of the sequencing pipeline. In an earlier analysis of about 600 of the donors, most TCR beta V segments appeared in productive rearrangements about 87% or about 30% of the time, broadly matching IMGT annotations. Immune exposure information for the cohort was limited to CMV serostatus. A later analysis found that most CMV-associated TCR beta chains appeared HLA-restricted, with HLA associations seemingly driven largely by CMV exposure. According to a later genetic analysis, donors in an Asian-associated ancestry cluster had fewer N-insertions in productive TCRs than the roughly 670-donor mean. Because counts were too low, roughly 16 rarely observed V segments, including chromosome 9 orphons, were left out of the earlier analysis of 500 to 650 of the donors. Because the 87-base-pair reads could not distinguish some IMGT-functional V segments, including TRBV6-2 and TRBV6-3, those segments were excluded. In both the original and validation cohorts, the classifier was reported to diagnose cytomegalovirus status with high specificity and sensitivity. Only TCR beta chains were sequenced in this cohort, and the absence of alpha or paired-chain data limited detectable features. In a later analysis, the rate of TCR association differed among HLA loci, with DRB1 alleles having the most associated TCRs and HLA-C alleles having the fewest. According to the authors, the approach could potentially be generalized to other disease states and immunological phenotypes. Compared with equally common non-associated chains, HLA-associated TCR beta chains in a later analysis were more clonally expanded and had lower generation probabilities. While some public TCRs were present in many individuals, most TCR sequences turned up only very rarely across donors. A few of the identified cytomegalovirus-associated TCR beta chains were confirmed in vitro to be specific for cytomegalovirus antigens. Presence/absence analyses assumed roughly uniform sequencing depth across donors, an assumption that may not hold. In a later analysis, several top co-occurrence clusters were reported to appear linked to parvovirus B19, influenza, CMV and Epstein-Barr virus. When HLA alleles, especially DR and DQ, strongly co-occurred, attributing TCR associations to individual alleles was difficult. Linkage disequilibrium might explain the correlated functional status among segregating V segments, but an unknown experimental factor could not be ruled out.

The protocol used for the library was the immunoSEQ multiplex PCR assay. For the multiplex PCR, a mixture combining 60 forward primers for TCR Vbeta segments and 13 reverse primers for TCR Jbeta segments was used. The CDR3 region of rearranged TCR beta genes was amplified from genomic DNA by a multiplex PCR assay. The Illumina HiSeq System was used to sequence the amplified TCR beta libraries as 87-base-pair reads. The authors' pipeline ran thus. In a later analysis, some 80 million unique TCR beta chains were counted across the roughly 610 repertoires, and about 9.9 million of these chains were shared by at least two donors. Raw reads were error-corrected and collapsed into unique sequences with a nearest-neighbor algorithm that merged closely related sequences to remove PCR and sequencing errors. CDR3 sequences were aligned to IMGT reference sequences to assign V, D and J gene segments. For a sequence to be retained, a match of at least six nucleotides was required to both a V gene segment and a J gene segment. Rearrangements were called productive when the CDR3 lacked stop codons and stayed in frame with V and J; all others were non-productive. Following IMGT convention, CDR3 was defined as the stretch from the second conserved V-encoded cysteine to the conserved J-encoded phenylalanine. Sequences without an unambiguous match to a single V gene segment were excluded from the earlier analysis of 500 to 700 of the donors. In an earlier analysis of 587 of the donors, V segments were called functional above 56.7% productive rearrangements and were called segregating when the between-donor standard deviation exceeded 5%. To diagnose cytomegalovirus status from the catalog of TCR beta chain sequences, a statistical classification framework was built. V and J gene assignment, in a later analysis, came from comparing TCR nucleotide sequences with IMGT/GENE-DB human TR gene sequences. In a later analysis, CDR3 sequences and most-parsimonious VDJ recombination scenarios were assigned using the TCRdist pipeline. In a later analysis, every TCR beta chain was defined by the combination of its CDR3 amino acid sequence and its V-gene family, and reads without a unique V-gene family were dropped. A later analysis removed over 500 highly shared, low-generation-probability nucleotide sequences to deal with suspected cross-contamination and a sequencing artifact. For each public chain, a later analysis derived a clonal expansion index from normalized ranks of inferred template counts within each repertoire. A later analysis computed generation probabilities with a VDJ recombination model fitted to out-of-frame rearrangements, and checked the results against IGoR. A later analysis scored TCR-TCR, TCR-HLA and TCR-CMV co-occurrence with hypergeometric tests, applying a repertoire-size bias correction to TCR pairs. False discovery rates were estimated in a later analysis by permuting HLA or CMV assignments 20 times. In a later analysis, co-occurring TCRs were grouped using DBSCAN, with TCRdist sequence similarity added in when clustering inside HLA-allele-positive subsets. For co-occurrence clustering, repertoires with fewer than 30,000 or more than 120,000 public chains were excluded, along with five repertoires with anomalous nucleotide sharing. Not all clones reach the TCRdb copy of this immuneACCESS table, which keeps in-frame sequences only. Checked studies attribute under half of the gap to unresolved V genes and leave the rest unexplained. D and trimming were read from the DNA, whereas the V and J calls and clone size are those reported in that table. In this sample the table shows about 220,000 clones, approximately 82% of which occur a single time. Approximately 0.63% of the sample rests with the top ten.

CDR1 and CDR2, looked up from the germline V gene, are SGDLS and YYNGEE. Spanning cysteine to phenylalanine, the CDR3 consists of 17 amino acids. The kept DNA is CDR3 alone, 51 bases in frame from the first base. Between the V and J ends, shortened by 0 bases and 0 bases respectively, the junction contains 13 bases. The chain uses TRBV9 and TRBJ2-4; TRBD1 is a weak D gene call, 6 bases matching. The TCR comes from a man aged 18 to 29 in good health and CMV-seronegative. Sequenced material: PBMCs. The bases read TGTGCCAGCAGCGTAGCTCTCCAGGGGAGAGCCAAAAACATTCAGTACTTC. This yields the protein CASSVALQGRAKNIQYF.